The clone carrying this T cell receptor (beta chain) has at least ten counts. Its antigen is unknown. The sample is drawn from a study of molecular identifiers for immune sequencing clone quantification. Study as a whole: In the replicates, RNA derived from roughly 20,000 or 100,000 naive CD8 cells was divided into five parts, and four were sequenced.

Study-wide points: With a barcode shared among identical TCR molecules, highly expanded clone sizes could be underestimated.

As CD8+CD4-CCR7+CD45RA+ cells, naive CD8 T cells were sorted. The CDR3 sequence is 14 residues long. Germline CDR1 MNHEY, CDR2 SMNVEV (reference sequence). Trimming removed 3 bases at V and 2 bases at J, with 9 bases between. Listed TCR primers and previously described methods were used for bulk TCR libraries. Each CDR3 protein gets one entry after TCRdb re-called the PCR reads with MiXCR. The repertoire holds around 65,000 distinct CDR3 sequences, with about 17% as singletons. The receptor was isolated from a human donor in good health. Some libraries in this study had Jurkat cell RNA spiked in. The chain links TRBV27 to TRBJ2-3; D not certain. Source material: naive CD8+ T cells from blood, with Jurkat cell RNA spiked in. Documented subset: FACS-sorted CD8+CD4-CCR7+CD45RA+ naive T cells. The CDR3, as DNA: TGTGCCAGCAGTTTCGCAGGACCCACAGATACGCAGTATTTT. Translation gives CASSFAGPTDTQYF.